This T cell receptor (beta chain) derives from a study of T cells in Graves' hyperthyroidism and ophthalmopathy. Study overall: Blood was drawn when the patient was first diagnosed and still untreated.

The CDR3 length is 17 residues. CDR1 MNHNY and CDR2 SVGAGI come from the germline V gene (reference sequence). J lost 1 base, V lost 0 bases, and 5 bases had no gene match. Broader study findings: Most thyroid clonotypes expanded above 0.001 were also detected in blood.

TCR beta CDR3 regions were amplified from RNA transcripts. HTBI primers were used for first-round RT-PCR of the TCR CDR3. Via MiXCR, TCRdb re-called the multiplex PCR reads, giving one row per CDR3 protein. The data show nearly 750,000 distinct CDR3 sequences, around 40% seen once. This clonotype was counted only a few times. Its antigen is currently unknown. Patients aged 18 to 65 with hyperthyroidism were newly diagnosed, with duration under 2 months. Uncontrolled infection, other autoimmune disease, pregnancy or lactation led to exclusion. This sequence originates from a woman between 40 and 55 years old with Graves' hyperthyroidism. V and J are TRBV6-6 and TRBJ2-5, with 10 bases fitting TRBD2. Material for sequencing was blood. The CDR3 here is CASSYSLSGGLQETQYF. The CDR3 DNA reads TGTGCCAGCAGTTACTCGCTTAGCGGGGGGCTCCAAGAGACCCAGTACTTC.